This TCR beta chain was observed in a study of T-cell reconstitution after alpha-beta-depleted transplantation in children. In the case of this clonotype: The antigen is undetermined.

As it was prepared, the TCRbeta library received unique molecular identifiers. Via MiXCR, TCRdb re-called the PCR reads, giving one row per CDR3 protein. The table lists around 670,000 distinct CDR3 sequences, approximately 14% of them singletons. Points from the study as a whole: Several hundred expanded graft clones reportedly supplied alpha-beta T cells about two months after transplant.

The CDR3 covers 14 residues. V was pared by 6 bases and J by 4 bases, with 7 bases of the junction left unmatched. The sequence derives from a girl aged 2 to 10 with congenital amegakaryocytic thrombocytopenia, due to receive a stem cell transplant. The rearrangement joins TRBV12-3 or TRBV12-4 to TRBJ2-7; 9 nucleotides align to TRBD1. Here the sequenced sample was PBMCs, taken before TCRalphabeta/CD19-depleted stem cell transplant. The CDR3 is CASRIGQGIYEQYF. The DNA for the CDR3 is TGTGCCAGCAGGATCGGACAGGGGATATACGAGCAGTACTTC.